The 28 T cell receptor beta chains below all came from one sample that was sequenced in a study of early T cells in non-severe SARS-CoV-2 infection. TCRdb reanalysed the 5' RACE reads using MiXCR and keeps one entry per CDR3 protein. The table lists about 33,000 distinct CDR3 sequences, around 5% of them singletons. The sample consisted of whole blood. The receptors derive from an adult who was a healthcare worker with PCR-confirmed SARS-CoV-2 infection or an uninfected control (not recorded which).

The CDR3 is CASSLFRQGNYEQYF. The CDR3 DNA reads as TGTGCCAGCAGTTTATTCCGACAGGGAAACTACGAGCAGTACTTC. The chain recombines TRBV12-3 or TRBV12-4 with TRBJ2-7; 7 bases are a match to TRBD1. With 2 bases clipped from V and 3 bases from J, the junction kept 7 bases outside the gene matches. The CDR3 consists of 15 residues.

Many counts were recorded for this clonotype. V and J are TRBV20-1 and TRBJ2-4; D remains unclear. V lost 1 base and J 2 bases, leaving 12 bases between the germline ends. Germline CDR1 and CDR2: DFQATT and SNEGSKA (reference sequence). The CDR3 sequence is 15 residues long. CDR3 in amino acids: CSARVRQPSKNIQYF. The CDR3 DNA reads TGCAGTGCTAGAGTTAGGCAGCCTTCCAAAAACATTCAGTACTTC.

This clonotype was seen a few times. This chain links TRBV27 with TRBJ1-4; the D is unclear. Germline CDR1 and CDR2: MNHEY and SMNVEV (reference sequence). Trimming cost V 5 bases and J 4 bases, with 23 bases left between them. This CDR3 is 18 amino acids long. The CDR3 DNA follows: TGTGCCAGCAGTCCCCGGACGGTGGTGGGCGATCATAATGAAAAACTGTTTTTT. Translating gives CASSPRTVVGDHNEKLFF.

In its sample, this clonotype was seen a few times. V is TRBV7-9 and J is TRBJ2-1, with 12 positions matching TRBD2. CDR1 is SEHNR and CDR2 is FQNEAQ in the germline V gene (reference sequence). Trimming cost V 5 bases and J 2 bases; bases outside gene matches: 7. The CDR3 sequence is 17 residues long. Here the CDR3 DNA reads TGTGCCAGCAGCGCCCGACTAGCGGGAGTGGCCTACAATGAGCAGTTCTTC. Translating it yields CASSARLAGVAYNEQFF. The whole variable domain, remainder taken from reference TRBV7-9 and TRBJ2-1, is DTGVSQNPRHKITKRGQNVTFRCDPISEHNRLYWYRQTLGQGPEFLTYFQNEAQLEKSRLLSDRFSAERPKGSFSTLEIQRTEQGDSAMYLCASSARLAGVAYNEQFFGPGTRLTVL.

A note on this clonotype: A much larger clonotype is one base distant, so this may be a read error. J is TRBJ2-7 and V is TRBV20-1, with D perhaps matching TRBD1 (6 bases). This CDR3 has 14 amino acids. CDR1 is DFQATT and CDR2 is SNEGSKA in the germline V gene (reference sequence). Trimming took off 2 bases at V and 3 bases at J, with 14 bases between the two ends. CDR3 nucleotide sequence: TGCAGTGCTAGACCGGGACAAGGTGTCTACGAGCAGTACTTC. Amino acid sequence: CSARPGQGVYEQYF.

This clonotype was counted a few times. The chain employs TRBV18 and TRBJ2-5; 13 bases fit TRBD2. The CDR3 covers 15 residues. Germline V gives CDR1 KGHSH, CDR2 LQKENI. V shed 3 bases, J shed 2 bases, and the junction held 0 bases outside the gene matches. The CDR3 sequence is CASSPGLAGQETQYF. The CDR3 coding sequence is TGTGCCAGCTCACCGGGACTAGCGGGACAAGAGACCCAGTACTTC.

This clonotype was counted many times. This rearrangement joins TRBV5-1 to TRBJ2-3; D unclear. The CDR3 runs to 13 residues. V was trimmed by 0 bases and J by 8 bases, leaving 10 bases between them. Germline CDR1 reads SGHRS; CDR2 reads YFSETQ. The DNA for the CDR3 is TGCGCCAGCAGCTTGGGGGGATATGGTACGCAGTATTTT. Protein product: CASSLGGYGTQYF.

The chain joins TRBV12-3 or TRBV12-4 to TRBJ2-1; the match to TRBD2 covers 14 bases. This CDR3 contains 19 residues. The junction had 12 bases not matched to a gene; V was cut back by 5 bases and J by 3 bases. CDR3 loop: CASSPSVGTSGRFYNEQFF. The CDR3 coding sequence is TGTGCCAGCAGTCCTAGCGTCGGGACTAGCGGGAGATTCTACAATGAGCAGTTCTTC.

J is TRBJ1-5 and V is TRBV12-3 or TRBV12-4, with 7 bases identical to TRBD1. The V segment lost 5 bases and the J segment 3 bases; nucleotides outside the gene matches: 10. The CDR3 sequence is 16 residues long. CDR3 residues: CASSPPDRAANQPQHF. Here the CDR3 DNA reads TGTGCCAGCAGTCCTCCCGACAGGGCCGCCAATCAGCCCCAGCATTTT.

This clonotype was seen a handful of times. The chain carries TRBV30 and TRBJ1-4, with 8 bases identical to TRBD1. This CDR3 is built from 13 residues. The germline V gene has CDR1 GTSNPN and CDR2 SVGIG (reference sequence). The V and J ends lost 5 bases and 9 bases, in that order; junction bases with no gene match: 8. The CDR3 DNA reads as TGTGCCTGGGGGGGACAGGAGCGTAAAAAACTGTTTTTT. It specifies CAWGGQERKKLFF.

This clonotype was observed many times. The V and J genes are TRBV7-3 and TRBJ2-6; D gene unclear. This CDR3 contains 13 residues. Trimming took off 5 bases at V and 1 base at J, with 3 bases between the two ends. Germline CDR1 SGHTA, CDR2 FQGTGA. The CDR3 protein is CASSPSGANVLTF. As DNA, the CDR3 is TGTGCCAGCAGCCCATCTGGGGCCAACGTCCTGACTTTC.

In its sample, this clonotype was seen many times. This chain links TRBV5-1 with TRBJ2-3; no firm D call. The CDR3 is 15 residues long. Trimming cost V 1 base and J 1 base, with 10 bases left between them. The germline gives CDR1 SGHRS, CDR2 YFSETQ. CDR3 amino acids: CASSLNLFGTDTQYF. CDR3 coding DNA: TGCGCCAGCAGCTTGAATTTGTTTGGCACAGATACGCAGTATTTT.

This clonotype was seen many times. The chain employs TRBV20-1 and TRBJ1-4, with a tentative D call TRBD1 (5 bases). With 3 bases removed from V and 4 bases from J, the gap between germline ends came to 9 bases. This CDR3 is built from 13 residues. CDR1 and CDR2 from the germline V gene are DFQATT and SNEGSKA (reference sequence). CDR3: CSARTALNEKLFF. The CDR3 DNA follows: TGCAGTGCTAGGACAGCTCTTAATGAAAAACTGTTTTTT.

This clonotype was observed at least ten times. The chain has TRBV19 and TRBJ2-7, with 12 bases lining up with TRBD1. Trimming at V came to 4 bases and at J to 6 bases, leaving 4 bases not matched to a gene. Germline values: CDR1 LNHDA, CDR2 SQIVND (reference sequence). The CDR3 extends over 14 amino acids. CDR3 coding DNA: TGTGCCAGTAGTACCGGGACAGGGGGCCTCGAGCAGTACTTC. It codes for CASSTGTGGLEQYF.

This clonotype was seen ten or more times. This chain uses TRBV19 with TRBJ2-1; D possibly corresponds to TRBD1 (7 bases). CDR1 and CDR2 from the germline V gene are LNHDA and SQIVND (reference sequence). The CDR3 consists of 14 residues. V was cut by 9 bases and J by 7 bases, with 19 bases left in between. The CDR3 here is CASARGAVGNEQFF. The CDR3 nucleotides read TGTGCCAGCGCCAGGGGGGCGGTTGGTAATGAGCAGTTCTTC.

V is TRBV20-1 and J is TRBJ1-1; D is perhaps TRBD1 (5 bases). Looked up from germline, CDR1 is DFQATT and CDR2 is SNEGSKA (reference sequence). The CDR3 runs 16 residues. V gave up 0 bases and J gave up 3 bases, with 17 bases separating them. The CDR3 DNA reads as TGCAGTGCTAGAGAGGAAGAGGTGGGGGGTTACACTGAAGCTTTCTTT. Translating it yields CSAREEEVGGYTEAFF.

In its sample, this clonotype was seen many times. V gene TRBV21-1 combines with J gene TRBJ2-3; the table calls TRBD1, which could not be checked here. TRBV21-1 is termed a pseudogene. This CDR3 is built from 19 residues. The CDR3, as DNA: TGTGCCAGCAGCAACCCCACAGGGTACCATCCACTCCTCACAGATACGCAGTATTTT. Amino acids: CASSNPTGYHPLLTDTQYF.

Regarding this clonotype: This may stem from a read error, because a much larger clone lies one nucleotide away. CDR3 DNA sequence: TGCAGCGTTATCAGGTTGAACACTGAAGCTTTCTTT. It specifies CSVIRLNTEAFF. The gene calls are TRBV29-1 and TRBJ1-1; D gene unclear. Trimming took off 5 bases at V and 0 bases at J, with 7 bases between the two ends. Germline lookup yields CDR1 SQVTM and CDR2 ANQGSEA. This CDR3 is built from 12 residues. The full variable domain, rest sourced from reference TRBV29-1 and TRBJ1-1, is SAVISQKPSRDICQRGTSLTIQCQVDSQVTMMFWYRQQPGQSLTLIATANQGSEATYESGFVIDKFPISRPNLTFSTLTVSNMSPEDSSIYLCSVIRLNTEAFFGQGTRLTVV.

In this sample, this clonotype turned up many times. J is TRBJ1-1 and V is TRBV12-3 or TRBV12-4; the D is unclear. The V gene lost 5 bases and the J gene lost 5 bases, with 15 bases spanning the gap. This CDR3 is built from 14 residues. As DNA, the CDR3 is TGTGCCAGCAGTCGGGTGACGGCGGGAACTGAAGCTTTCTTT. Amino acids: CASSRVTAGTEAFF.

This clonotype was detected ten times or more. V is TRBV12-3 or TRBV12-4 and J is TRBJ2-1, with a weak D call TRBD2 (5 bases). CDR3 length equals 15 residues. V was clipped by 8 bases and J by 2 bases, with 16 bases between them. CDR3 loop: CASRKGGSAYNEQFF. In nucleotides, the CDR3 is TGTGCCAGCCGAAAGGGCGGGTCCGCCTACAATGAGCAGTTCTTC.

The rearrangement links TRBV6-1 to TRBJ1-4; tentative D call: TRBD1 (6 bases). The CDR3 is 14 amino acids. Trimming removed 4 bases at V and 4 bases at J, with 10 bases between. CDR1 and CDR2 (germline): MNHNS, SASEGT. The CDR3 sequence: CASSGTVNNEKLFF. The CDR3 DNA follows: TGTGCCAGCAGTGGGACAGTAAATAATGAAAAACTGTTTTTT.

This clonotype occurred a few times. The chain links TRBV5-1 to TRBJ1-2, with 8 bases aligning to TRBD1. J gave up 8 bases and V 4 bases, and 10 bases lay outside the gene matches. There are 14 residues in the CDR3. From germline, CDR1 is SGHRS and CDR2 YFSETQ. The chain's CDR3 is CASSSTGGVGGYTF. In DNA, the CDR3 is TGCGCCAGCAGCAGCACAGGGGGAGTGGGCGGCTACACCTTC. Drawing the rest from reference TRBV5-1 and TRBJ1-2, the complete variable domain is KAGVTQTPRYLIKTRGQQVTLSCSPISGHRSVSWYQQTPGQGLQFLFEYFSETQRNKGNFPGRFSGRQFSNSRSEMNVSTLELGDSALYLCASSSTGGVGGYTFGSGTRLTVV.

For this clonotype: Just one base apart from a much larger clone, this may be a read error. CDR3 amino acids: CASSSSSGGGETQYF. CDR3 coding DNA: TGTGCCAGCAGCTCCTCTAGCGGGGGGGGCGAGACCCAGTACTTC. This chain joins TRBV7-2 and TRBJ2-5; 12 bases match TRBD2. V gave up 4 bases and J gave up 5 bases; unmatched junction bases: 5. CDR3 size: 15 residues. Germline lookup yields CDR1 SGHTA and CDR2 FQGNSA. Filled out from reference TRBV7-2 and TRBJ2-5, the complete variable domain reads GAGVSQSPSNKVTEKGKDVELRCDPISGHTALYWYRQSLGQGLEFLIYFQGNSAPDKSGLPSDRFSAERTGGSVSTLTIQRTQQEDSAVYLCASSSSSGGGETQYFGPGTRLLVL.

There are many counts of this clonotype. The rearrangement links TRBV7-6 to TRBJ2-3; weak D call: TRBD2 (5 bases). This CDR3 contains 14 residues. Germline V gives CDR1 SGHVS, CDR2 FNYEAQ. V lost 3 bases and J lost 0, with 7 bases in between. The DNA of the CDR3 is TGTGCCAGCAGCTTGGCTAGCAGCACAGATACGCAGTATTTT. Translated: CASSLASSTDTQYF.

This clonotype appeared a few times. The DNA of the CDR3 is TGTGCCAGCAGCAAGGACGGATCCTACGAGCAGTACTTC. Translated: CASSKDGSYEQYF. The chain recombines TRBV7-9 with TRBJ2-7; no definite D call. Germline V lookup: CDR1 SEHNR, CDR2 FQNEAQ (reference sequence). V was shortened by 5 bases and J by 1 base, with 9 bases between the two germline ends. CDR3 length: 13 residues.

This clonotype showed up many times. The CDR3 nucleotides are TGTGCCAGCAGCTTAGCGTTAGGACAGGGAGGCGGCTACACCTTC. It codes for CASSLALGQGGGYTF. V is TRBV7-9 and J is TRBJ1-2, with 8 bases matching TRBD1. The CDR3 runs 15 residues. Germline V CDR1 and CDR2: SEHNR, FQNEAQ (reference sequence). The junction had 8 bases not matched to a gene; V was cut back by 0 bases and J by 8 bases.

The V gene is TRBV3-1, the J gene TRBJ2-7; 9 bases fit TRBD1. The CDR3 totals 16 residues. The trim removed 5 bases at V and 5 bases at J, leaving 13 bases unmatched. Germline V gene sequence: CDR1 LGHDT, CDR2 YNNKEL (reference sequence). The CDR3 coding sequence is TGTGCCAGCAGCTTTCGACAAGGGACAGGGTGGCACGAGCAGTACTTC. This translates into CASSFRQGTGWHEQYF.

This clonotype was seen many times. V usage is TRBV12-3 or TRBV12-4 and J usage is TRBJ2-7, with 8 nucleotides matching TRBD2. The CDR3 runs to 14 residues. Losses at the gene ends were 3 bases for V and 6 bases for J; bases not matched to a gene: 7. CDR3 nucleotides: TGTGCCAGCAGTTTCGGTAGCGGGGCCAGCGAGCAGTACTTC. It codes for CASSFGSGASEQYF.